This entry features one T cell receptor beta chain sequence. Its antigen specificity is not known. The record has no base qualities; no much larger clone is one base away. The data originate from a study of cytomegalovirus exposure and HLA in healthy donors (dated by TCRdb to the late 2010s). As for the study more broadly: An earlier analysis of about 560 of the donors reported about 280 Gb of sequence data and 117 million unique TCR beta sequences obtained from some 200 million T cells. An early release that covered roughly 600 HLA-typed donors contained around 300 gigabases of sequencing data and some 87 million unique TCR sequences. Among the roughly 430 genotyped donors, about 83% belonged to the genetic ancestry cluster associated with self-reported Caucasian donors. The study was designed to test whether signatures of past pathogen exposure could be identified by cataloging public T cell receptors. The study profiled the T cell repertoires of more than 500 subjects by immunosequencing and related them to cytomegalovirus serostatus. In addition to the first cohort of 666 subjects, a separate validation cohort of approximately 130 different subjects was used. To predict cytomegalovirus infection status, the study brought together high-throughput TCR immunosequencing, statistical association of individual TCRs with disease status, and machine learning. To study patterns of TCR occurrence, a later analysis re-analyzed previously published TCR beta repertoires from 666 donors and added high-resolution HLA genotyping. Rather than drawing on any new phenotypic data, the later analysis identified candidate immune exposures from TCR beta sequences and the way those sequences occurred across donors. In an earlier analysis of 587 of the donors, high-throughput TCR beta sequencing was used to judge whether each TCR beta V gene segment behaved as functional or pseudogenic. Donor age, sex, ethnicity and CMV serostatus were collected together with the repertoire data. Genome-wide SNP genotypes for about 55% of the 666 donors were used in a later genetic analysis, which treated that subset as a discovery cohort. Every repertoire in the discovery cohort had been generated on one and the same sequencing platform. Class I and class II HLA loci were covered by the typing at four-digit resolution. The number of donors typed differed by locus, with 629-630 for A, B, C, DRB1 and DQB1, 522 for DQA1, approximately 580 for DPA1, and about 450 for DPB1. About five DR-DQ haplotypes were handled as single units for association and clustering, since linkage in the cohort was strong. Across under 500 genotyped donors of the cohort, an average of approximately 240,000 unique TCR beta nucleotide sequences per donor were sequenced, and roughly 18% of those sequences were non-productive.

Here is what the overall study found, with its caveats: The authors suggested that the approach could potentially be generalized to other disease states and immunological phenotypes. In a later analysis, HLA-associated TCR beta chains showed more clonal expansion and lower generation probabilities than non-associated chains that were equally common. The only immune exposure information available for the cohort was CMV serostatus. In a later analysis, several top co-occurrence clusters were reported to appear linked to parvovirus B19, influenza, CMV and Epstein-Barr virus. A later analysis found that most CMV-associated TCR beta chains appeared HLA-restricted, with HLA associations seemingly driven largely by CMV exposure. Three of the identified cytomegalovirus-associated TCR beta chains were confirmed in vitro to be specific for cytomegalovirus antigens. Roughly uniform sequencing depth across donors was assumed in presence/absence analyses, although this assumption may not hold. Over 15 rarely observed V segments, including chromosome 9 orphons, were excluded from the earlier analysis of about 600 of the donors because counts were too low. Cytomegalovirus status was reported to be diagnosed by the classifier with high specificity and sensitivity in both the original and validation cohorts. Strong co-occurrence of HLA alleles, especially DR and DQ, made assigning TCR associations to individual alleles difficult. Only TCR beta chains were sequenced in this cohort, and the absence of alpha or paired-chain data limited detectable features. Because HLA typing was unavailable for some donors at each locus, only the typed subset was used in association tests. In a later analysis, 15,000 to 20,000 TCR beta sequences were associated with specific HLA alleles at a false discovery rate of 0.05. Correlated functional status among segregating V segments might be attributable to linkage disequilibrium, but an unknown experimental factor could not be ruled out. V-gene and J-gene trimming of TCR beta chains was associated with a missense DCLRE1C variant in a later genetic analysis, and the association was replicated in an independent cohort. Most TCR sequences were observed very rarely across donors, whereas some public TCRs were present in many individuals. The study gave a list of roughly 150 TCR beta chains associated with cytomegalovirus. A further reported finding was that TCR beta sequences accurately predicted the HLA-A and HLA-B alleles for most subjects in the first cohort. A later analysis found that TCR association rates varied across HLA loci, with DRB1 alleles showing the most associated TCRs and HLA-C alleles the fewest. In an earlier analysis of approximately 590 of the donors, most TCR beta V segments were observed in productive rearrangements about 90% or about 30% of the time, broadly matching IMGT annotations. A cluster of highly shared sequence variants was judged likely to be a technical artifact of the sequencing pipeline. Compared with the 666-donor mean, donors in an Asian-associated ancestry cluster had fewer N-insertions in productive TCRs, according to a later genetic analysis.

In total, roughly 670 healthy bone marrow donors made up the cohort. At the time of sampling, every cohort member was nominally healthy, though immune exposures that went unrecorded were likely present. The donor tested CMV seropositive and was one of the 289 seropositive cohort members. A peripheral blood sample was collected from each donor, and TCR beta sequencing was performed on peripheral blood mononuclear cells. Genomic DNA extraction from the blood cell samples was performed with the Qiagen DNeasy Blood Extraction Kit. The library was made by the immunoSEQ multiplex PCR assay. A mixture of 60 forward primers for TCR Vbeta segments and 13 reverse primers for TCR Jbeta segments was used in the multiplex PCR. Amplification of the CDR3 region of rearranged TCR beta genes was performed with a multiplex PCR assay on genomic DNA. Amplified TCR beta libraries were sequenced as 87-base-pair reads on the Illumina HiSeq System. Per the original workflow: A later analysis tallied around 82 million unique TCR beta chains across the 610 or so repertoires, and approximately 12 million of those chains were shared by two or more donors. A nearest-neighbor algorithm error-corrected the raw reads and collapsed the reads into unique sequences, merging closely related sequences to remove PCR and sequencing errors. CDR3 sequences were aligned to IMGT reference sequences to assign V, D and J gene segments. Each retained sequence needed at least a six-nucleotide match to both a V gene segment and a J gene segment. A rearrangement counted as productive if the CDR3 had no stop codons and remained in frame with V and J, and every other rearrangement counted as non-productive. Following IMGT convention, CDR3 was defined as the stretch from the second conserved V-encoded cysteine up to the conserved J-encoded phenylalanine. The earlier analysis of about 610 of the donors excluded sequences that lacked an unambiguous match to a single V gene segment. An earlier analysis of 587 of the donors classified V segments as functional when productive rearrangements were above 56.7% and as segregating when the standard deviation between donors was above 5%. To diagnose cytomegalovirus status from the catalog of TCR beta chain sequences, a statistical classification framework was built. A later analysis assigned V and J genes by comparing TCR nucleotide sequences with IMGT/GENE-DB human TR gene sequences. A later analysis assigned CDR3 sequences and most-parsimonious VDJ recombination scenarios with the TCRdist pipeline. A later analysis defined each TCR beta chain by its CDR3 amino acid sequence plus V-gene family, and excluded reads lacking a unique V-gene family. In a later analysis, 550 to 650 highly shared, low-generation-probability nucleotide sequences were removed to address suspected cross-contamination and a sequencing artifact. For each public chain, a later analysis derived a clonal expansion index from normalized ranks of inferred template counts within each repertoire. In a later analysis, generation probabilities were computed with a VDJ recombination model fitted to out-of-frame rearrangements, and the resulting probabilities were checked against IGoR. In a later analysis, TCR-TCR, TCR-HLA and TCR-CMV co-occurrence was scored with hypergeometric tests, and a repertoire-size bias correction was applied to TCR pairs. In a later analysis, false discovery rates were estimated by permuting HLA or CMV assignments 20 times. A later analysis grouped co-occurring TCRs with DBSCAN, adding TCRdist sequence similarity when clustering within HLA-allele-positive subsets. Repertoires with fewer than 30,000 or more than 120,000 public chains were left out of co-occurrence clustering, as were four to six repertoires with anomalous nucleotide sharing. TCRdb holds this immuneACCESS table with in-frame rearrangements only. Some clones are missing; in checked studies, unresolved V genes explain under half, and the rest has no known cause. The V and J calls and clone size come from that table; D and trimming were worked out from the DNA. The sample table holds roughly 130,000 clones, of which approximately 85% were seen once. In total, the top ten clones hold 10% to 12% of the sample.

The clonotype was recovered from a male donor in good health and CMV-seropositive. The sequenced material came from PBMCs.

CDR3 protein: CASSLSPGSGTQYF. At the DNA level, the sequence is TGTGCCAGCAGCTTATCCCCAGGGTCCGGTACGCAGTATTTT. The rearrangement combines TRBV7-2 with TRBJ2-3; the D segment could be TRBD1, given 5 matching bases. The germline V gene gives CDR1 as SGHTA and CDR2 as FQGNSA. Trimming takes 2 bases from V and 8 bases from J, and the germline ends sit 14 bases apart. Including cysteine and phenylalanine, the CDR3 has 14 amino acids. Kept here is only the CDR3 DNA, which spans 42 bases and is read in frame from base 1.